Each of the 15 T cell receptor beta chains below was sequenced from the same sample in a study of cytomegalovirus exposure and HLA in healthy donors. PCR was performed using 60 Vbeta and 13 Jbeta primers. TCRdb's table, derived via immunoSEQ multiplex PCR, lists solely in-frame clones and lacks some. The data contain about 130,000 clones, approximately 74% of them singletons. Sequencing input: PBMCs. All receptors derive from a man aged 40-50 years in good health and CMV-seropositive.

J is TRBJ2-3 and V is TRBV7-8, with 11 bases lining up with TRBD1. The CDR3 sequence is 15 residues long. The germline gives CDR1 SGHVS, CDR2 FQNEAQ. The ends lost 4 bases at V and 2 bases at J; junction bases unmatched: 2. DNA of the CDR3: TGTGCCAGCAGCTCCGGACAGGGGGCCACAGATACGCAGTATTTT. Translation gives CASSSGQGATDTQYF.

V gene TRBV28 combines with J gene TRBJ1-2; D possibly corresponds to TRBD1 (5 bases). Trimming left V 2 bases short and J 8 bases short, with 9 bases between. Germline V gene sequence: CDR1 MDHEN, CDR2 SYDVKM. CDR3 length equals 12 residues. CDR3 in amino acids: CASSLNNRGYTF. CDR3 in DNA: TGTGCCAGCAGTTTAAATAACAGGGGCTACACCTTC.

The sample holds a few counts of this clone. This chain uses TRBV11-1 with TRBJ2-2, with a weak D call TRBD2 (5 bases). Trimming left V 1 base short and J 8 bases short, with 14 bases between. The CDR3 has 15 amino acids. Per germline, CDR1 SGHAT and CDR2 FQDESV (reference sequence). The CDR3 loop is CASSLGGSPPGELFF. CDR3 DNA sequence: TGTGCCAGCAGCTTAGGAGGGTCCCCGCCTGGGGAGCTGTTTTTT. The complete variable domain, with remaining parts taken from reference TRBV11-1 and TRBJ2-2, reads EAEVAQSPRYKITEKSQAVAFWCDPISGHATLYWYRQILGQGPELLVQFQDESVVDDSQLPKDRFSAERLKGVDSTLKIQPAELGDSAMYLCASSLGGSPPGELFFGEGSRLTVL.

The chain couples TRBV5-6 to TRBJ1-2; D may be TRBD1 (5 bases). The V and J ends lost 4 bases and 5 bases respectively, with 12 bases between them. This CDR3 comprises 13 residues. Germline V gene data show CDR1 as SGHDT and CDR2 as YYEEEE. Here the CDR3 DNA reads TGTGCCAGCAGCGCCACAGGTCCGTATGGCTACACCTTC. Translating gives CASSATGPYGYTF.

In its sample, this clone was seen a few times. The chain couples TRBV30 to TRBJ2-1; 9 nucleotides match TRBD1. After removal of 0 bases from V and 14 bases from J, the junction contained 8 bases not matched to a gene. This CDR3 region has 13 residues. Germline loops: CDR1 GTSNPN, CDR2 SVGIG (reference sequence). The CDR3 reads CAWSVTRDREEFF. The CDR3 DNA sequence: TGTGCCTGGAGTGTAACCCGGGACAGGGAAGAGTTCTTC.

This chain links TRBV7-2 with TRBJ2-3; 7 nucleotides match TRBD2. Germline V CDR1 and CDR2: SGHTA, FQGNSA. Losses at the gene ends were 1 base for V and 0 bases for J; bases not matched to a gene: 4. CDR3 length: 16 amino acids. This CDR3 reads CASSLEISGSTDTQYF. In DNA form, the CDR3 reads TGTGCCAGCAGCTTAGAAATTAGCGGGAGCACAGATACGCAGTATTTT.

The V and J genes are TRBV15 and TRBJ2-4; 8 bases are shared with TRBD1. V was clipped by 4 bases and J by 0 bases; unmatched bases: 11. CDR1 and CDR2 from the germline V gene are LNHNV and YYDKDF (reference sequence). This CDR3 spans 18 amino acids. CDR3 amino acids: CATSTRPTGALAKNIQYF. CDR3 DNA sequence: TGTGCCACCAGCACGCGCCCGACAGGGGCTCTAGCCAAAAACATTCAGTACTTC.

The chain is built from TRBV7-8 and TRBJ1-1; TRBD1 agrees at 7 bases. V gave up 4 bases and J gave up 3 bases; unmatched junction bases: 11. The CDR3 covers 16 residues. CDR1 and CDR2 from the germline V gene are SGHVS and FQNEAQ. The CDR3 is CASSWGQSRLYTEAFF. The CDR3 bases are TGTGCCAGCAGCTGGGGACAGTCTAGGTTGTACACTGAAGCTTTCTTT.

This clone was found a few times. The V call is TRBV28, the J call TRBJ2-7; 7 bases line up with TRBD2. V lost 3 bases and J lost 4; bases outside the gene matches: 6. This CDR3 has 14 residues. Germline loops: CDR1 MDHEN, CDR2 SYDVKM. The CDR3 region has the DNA TGTGCCAGCAGTTTGGGCGGGAGACGGTACGAGCAGTACTTC. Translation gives CASSLGGRRYEQYF.

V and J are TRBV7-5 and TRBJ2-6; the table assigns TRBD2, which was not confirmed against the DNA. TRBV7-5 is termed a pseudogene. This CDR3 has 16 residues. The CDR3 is CVRSLDVVAGANVLTF. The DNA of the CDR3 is TGTGTCAGAAGCTTAGATGTAGTTGCTGGGGCCAACGTCCTGACTTTC.

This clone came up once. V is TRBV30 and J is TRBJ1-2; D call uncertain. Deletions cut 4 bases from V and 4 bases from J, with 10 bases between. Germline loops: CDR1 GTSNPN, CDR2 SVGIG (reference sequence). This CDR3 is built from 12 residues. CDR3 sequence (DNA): TGTGCCTGGACCATCGAGGGCTATGGCTACACCTTC. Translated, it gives CAWTIEGYGYTF. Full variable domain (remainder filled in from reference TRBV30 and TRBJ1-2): SQTIHQWPATLVQPVGSPLSLECTVEGTSNPNLYWYRQAAGRGLQLLFYSVGIGQISSEVPQNLSASRPQDRQFILSSKKLLLSDSGFYLCAWTIEGYGYTFGSGTRLTVV.

For the CDR3, the DNA is TGTGCCAGTAGTATAGATCTAAACACTGAAGCTTTCTTT. The encoded protein is CASSIDLNTEAFF. V is TRBV19 and J is TRBJ1-1; the D is unclear. Trimming removed 0 bases from V and 2 bases from J, with 4 bases in between. Looked up from germline, CDR1 is LNHDA and CDR2 is SQIVND (reference sequence). The CDR3 has 13 residues.

CDR3 region: CAIRGQGNQPQHF. CDR3 DNA sequence: TGTGCCATCAGGGGACAGGGCAATCAGCCCCAGCATTTT. This chain connects TRBV10-3 to TRBJ1-5, with 8 positions matching TRBD1. The CDR3 is 13 amino acids. With 6 bases clipped from V and 2 bases from J, the junction kept 0 bases outside the gene matches. Germline assignment: CDR1 ENHRY and CDR2 SYGVKD.

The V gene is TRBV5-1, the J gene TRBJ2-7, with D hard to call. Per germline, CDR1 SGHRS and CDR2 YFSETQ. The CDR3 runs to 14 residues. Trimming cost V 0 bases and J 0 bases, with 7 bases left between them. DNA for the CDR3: TGCGCCAGCAGCTTGGAACAGACCTCCTACGAGCAGTACTTC. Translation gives CASSLEQTSYEQYF.

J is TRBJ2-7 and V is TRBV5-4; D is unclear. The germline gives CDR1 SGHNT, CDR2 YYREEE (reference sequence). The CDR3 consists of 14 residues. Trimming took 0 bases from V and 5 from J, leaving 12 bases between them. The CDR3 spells CASSLGLYPNEQYF. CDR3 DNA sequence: TGTGCCAGCAGCTTGGGTCTATATCCTAACGAGCAGTACTTC.